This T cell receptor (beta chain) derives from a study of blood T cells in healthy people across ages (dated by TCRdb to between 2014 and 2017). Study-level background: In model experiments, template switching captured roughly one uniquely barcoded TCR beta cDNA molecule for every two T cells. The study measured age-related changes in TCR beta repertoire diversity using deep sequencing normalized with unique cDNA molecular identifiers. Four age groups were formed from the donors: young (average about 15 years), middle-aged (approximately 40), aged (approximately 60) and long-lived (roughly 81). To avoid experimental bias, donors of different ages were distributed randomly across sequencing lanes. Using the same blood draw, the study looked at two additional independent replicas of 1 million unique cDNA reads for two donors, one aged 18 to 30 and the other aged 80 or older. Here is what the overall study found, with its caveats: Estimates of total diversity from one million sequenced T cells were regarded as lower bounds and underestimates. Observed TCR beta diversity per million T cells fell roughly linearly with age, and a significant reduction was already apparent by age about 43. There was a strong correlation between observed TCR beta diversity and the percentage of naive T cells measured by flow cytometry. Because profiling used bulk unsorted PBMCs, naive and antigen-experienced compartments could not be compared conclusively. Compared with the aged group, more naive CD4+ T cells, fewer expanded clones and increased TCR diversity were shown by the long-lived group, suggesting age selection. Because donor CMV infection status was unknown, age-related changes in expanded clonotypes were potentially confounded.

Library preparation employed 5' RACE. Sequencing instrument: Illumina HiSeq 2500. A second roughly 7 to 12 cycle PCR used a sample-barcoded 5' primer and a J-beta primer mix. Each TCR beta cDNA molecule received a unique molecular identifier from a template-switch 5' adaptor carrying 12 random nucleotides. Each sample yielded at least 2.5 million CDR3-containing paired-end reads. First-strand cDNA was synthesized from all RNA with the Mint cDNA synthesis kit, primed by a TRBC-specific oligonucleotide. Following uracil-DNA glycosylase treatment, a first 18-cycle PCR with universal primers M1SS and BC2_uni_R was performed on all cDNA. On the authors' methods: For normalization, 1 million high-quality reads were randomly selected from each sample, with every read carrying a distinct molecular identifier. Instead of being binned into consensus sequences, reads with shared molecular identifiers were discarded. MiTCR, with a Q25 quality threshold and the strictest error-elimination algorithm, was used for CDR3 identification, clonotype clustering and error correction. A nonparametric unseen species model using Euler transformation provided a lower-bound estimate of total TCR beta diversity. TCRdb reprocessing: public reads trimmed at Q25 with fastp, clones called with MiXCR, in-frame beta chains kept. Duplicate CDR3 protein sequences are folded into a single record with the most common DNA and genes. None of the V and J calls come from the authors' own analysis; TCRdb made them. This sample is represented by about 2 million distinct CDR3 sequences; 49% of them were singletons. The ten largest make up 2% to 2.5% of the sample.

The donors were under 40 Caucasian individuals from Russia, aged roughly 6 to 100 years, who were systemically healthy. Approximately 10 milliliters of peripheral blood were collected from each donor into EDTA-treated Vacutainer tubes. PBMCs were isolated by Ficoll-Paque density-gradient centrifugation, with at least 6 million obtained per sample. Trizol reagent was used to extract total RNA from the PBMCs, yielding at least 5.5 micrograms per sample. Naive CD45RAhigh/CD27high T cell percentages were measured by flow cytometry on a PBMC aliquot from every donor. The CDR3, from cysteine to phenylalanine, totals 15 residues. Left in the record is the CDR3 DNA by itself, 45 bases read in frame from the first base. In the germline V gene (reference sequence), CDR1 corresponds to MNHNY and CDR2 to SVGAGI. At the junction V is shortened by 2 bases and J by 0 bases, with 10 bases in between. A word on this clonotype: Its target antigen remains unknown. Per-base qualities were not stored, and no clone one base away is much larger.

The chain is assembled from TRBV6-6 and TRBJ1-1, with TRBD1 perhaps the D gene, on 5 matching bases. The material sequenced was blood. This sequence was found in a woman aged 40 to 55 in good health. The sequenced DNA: TGTGCCAGCAGTTACGGTTGGGGCTTGAACACTGAAGCTTTCTTT. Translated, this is CASSYGWGLNTEAFF.